The source of this T cell receptor (beta chain) is a study of T cells in Graves' hyperthyroidism and ophthalmopathy. Graves' hyperthyroidism without ophthalmopathy progression within 18 months was termed stable. The study enrolled patients aged 18 to 65 with newly diagnosed hyperthyroidism of under 2 months' duration. Trimming took off 0 bases at V and 7 bases at J, with 9 bases between the two ends. The CDR3 is made up of 14 amino acids. The germline CDR1 and CDR2 sequences are SGHDN and FVKESK. RNA transcripts served as the template for amplifying TCR beta CDR3 regions. Primed by the HTBI set, a first-round RT-PCR was run on the TCR CDR3. From the multiplex PCR reads, TCRdb called clonotypes with MiXCR, one entry per CDR3 protein. The repertoire has fewer than 750,000 distinct CDR3 sequences, around 42% of them found once; the top ten carry approximately 8.4%.

The chain couples TRBV14 to TRBJ1-4; D gene uncertain. Sequenced input: peripheral blood or thyroid tissue (not recorded which). The sequence was collected from a woman under 30 with Graves' hyperthyroidism. CDR3 amino acids: CASSQDGHSEKLFF. The CDR3 DNA reads as TGTGCCAGCAGCCAAGATGGGCACAGTGAAAAACTGTTTTTT.